Listed here are 13 T cell receptor beta chains from one sample, sequenced in a study of shared clonotypes between healthy human individuals. The method was immunoSEQ multiplex PCR; TCRdb's version includes in-frame clones alone and lacks a portion of them. The data contain more than 900,000 clones, 78% of them singletons. Sequencing was performed on memory CD4+ T cells from PBMCs. Subset meaning: CD45RA-negative fraction. Receptors were obtained from a man aged 18 to 29 in good health. Some clones in this sample may be carry-over from other donors' samples.

This clone was seen more than once but under ten times. The chain employs TRBV27 and TRBJ2-2, with TRBD1 matching over 7 bases. This CDR3 is built from 16 residues. Trimming removed 2 bases from V and 4 bases from J; junction bases left unmatched: 7. Looked up from germline, CDR1 is MNHEY and CDR2 is SMNVEV (reference sequence). The CDR3 nucleotides are TGTGCCAGCAGTTTAGACAGGGTACCTCGCACCGGGGAGCTGTTTTTT. Translated, it gives CASSLDRVPRTGELFF.

This chain connects TRBV2 to TRBJ2-6; perhaps TRBD1 as D (6 bases). Germline V lookup: CDR1 SNHLY, CDR2 FYNNEI. CDR3 size: 15 residues. The V end was cut by 8 bases, the J end by 2 bases, with 13 bases between. The CDR3 nucleotides read TGTGCCAGCGGCGTCAGGGGCGCTGGGGCCAACGTCCTGACTTTC. The encoded protein is CASGVRGAGANVLTF. The full variable domain, rest sourced from reference TRBV2 and TRBJ2-6, is EPEVTQTPSHQVTQMGQEVILRCVPISNHLYFYWYRQILGQKVEFLVSFYNNEISEKSEIFDDQFSVERPDGSNFTLKIRSTKLEDSAMYFCASGVRGAGANVLTFGAGSRLTVL.

The CDR3 reads CASSLGLAGRTDTQYF. As DNA, the CDR3 is TGTGCCAGCAGCTTAGGGCTAGCGGGGCGCACAGATACGCAGTATTTT. The chain employs TRBV7-9 and TRBJ2-3; 9 nucleotides align to TRBD2. The V gene's germline CDR1 is SEHNR and CDR2 FQNEAQ (reference sequence). V shed 1 base, J shed 1 base, and the junction held 3 bases outside the gene matches. This CDR3 has 16 amino acids.

J is TRBJ2-2 and V is TRBV5-6; no firm D call. Trimming shortened V by 0 bases and J by 1 base, and 4 bases separated the two germline ends. Per the germline V gene, CDR1 is SGHDT and CDR2 is YYEEEE. This CDR3 has 14 amino acids. The chain's CDR3 is CASSLGLNTGELFF. The CDR3, as DNA: TGTGCCAGCAGCTTGGGACTGAACACCGGGGAGCTGTTTTTT.

This clone has ten or more counts. The CDR3 DNA is TGTGCCAGCGGCTCTGGGTCGATACGCACAGATACGCAGTATTTT. Translated, it gives CASGSGSIRTDTQYF. The chain combines TRBV11-2 with TRBJ2-3; no firm D call. The V end was cut by 8 bases, the J end by 1 base, with 16 bases between. This CDR3 contains 15 residues. Germline V gene lookup returns CDR1 SGHAT and CDR2 FQNNGV.

This chain joins TRBV19 and TRBJ1-5; TRBD1 agrees at 7 bases. Losses at the gene ends were 6 bases for V and 2 bases for J; bases not matched to a gene: 10. This CDR3 spans 16 amino acids. Germline CDR1 is LNHDA and CDR2 is SQIVND (reference sequence). CDR3 nucleotide sequence: TGTGCCAGTAGCCGGGAGGCAGGGACAGGCAATCAGCCCCAGCATTTT. It translates to CASSREAGTGNQPQHF.

The chain recombines TRBV13 with TRBJ2-1; 9 bases are a match to TRBD1. Per germline, CDR1 PRHDT and CDR2 FYEKMQ (reference sequence). The CDR3 sequence is 14 residues long. With 5 bases clipped from V and 5 bases from J, the junction kept 4 bases outside the gene matches. In DNA, the CDR3 is TGTGCCAGCAGCCCGACAGGGGGGAACAATGAGCAGTTCTTC. It codes for CASSPTGGNNEQFF.

The table lists this clone with a few counts. The rearrangement links TRBV7-9 to TRBJ1-1; no reliable D call. Per germline, CDR1 SEHNR and CDR2 FQNEAQ (reference sequence). Trimming cost V 5 bases and J 2 bases, with 12 bases left between them. This CDR3 has 14 residues. The CDR3 bases are TGTGCCAGCAGCCAAAGGGTACCTAACACTGAAGCTTTCTTT. This sequence encodes CASSQRVPNTEAFF.

About this clone: The same CDR3 is also encoded by other DNA sequences in this sample. In DNA, the CDR3 is TGCGCCAGCAGCTTGACCCTAGCGGGAGGGCCCAATGAGCAGTTCTTC. Amino acids: CASSLTLAGGPNEQFF. V is TRBV5-1 and J is TRBJ2-1; 12 bases are shared with TRBD2. This CDR3 contains 16 residues. The germline gives CDR1 SGHRS, CDR2 YFSETQ. V lost 1 base and J lost 6; bases outside the gene matches: 5.

V usage is TRBV18 and J usage is TRBJ1-5; TRBD1 aligns across 8 bases. The CDR3 length is 15 residues. J gave up 6 bases and V 5 bases, and 9 bases lay outside the gene matches. Germline V gene sequence: CDR1 KGHSH, CDR2 LQKENI. The CDR3 reads CASSSGQGRAQPQHF. The CDR3 DNA reads TGTGCCAGCTCATCTGGACAGGGACGCGCTCAGCCCCAGCATTTT.

The V gene is TRBV28, the J gene TRBJ2-1; D possibly corresponds to TRBD1 (5 bases). Trimming left V 6 bases short and J 12 bases short, with 12 bases between. This CDR3 has 11 residues. The germline CDR1 and CDR2 sequences are MDHEN and SYDVKM. CDR3 protein: CASSSRQGQFF. The CDR3 DNA is TGTGCCAGCAGCTCCCGTCAGGGGCAGTTCTTC.

The sample holds a few counts of this clone. A much bigger clone sits one base away, suggesting this may be a read error. At the DNA level, this CDR3 is encoded by other sequences in the same sample as well. This chain links TRBV28 with TRBJ2-5, with TRBD1 as a possible D gene (6 bases). CDR1 and CDR2 from the germline V gene are MDHEN and SYDVKM. There are 14 residues in the CDR3. Trimming cost V 6 bases and J 5 bases, with 16 bases left between them. CDR3 in amino acids: CASRPMGAQETQYF. The CDR3, as DNA: TGTGCCAGCAGACCTATGGGGGCTCAGGAGACCCAGTACTTC.

This clone was seen more than once but under ten times. The chain couples TRBV15 to TRBJ1-5; no definite D call. Germline assignment: CDR1 LNHNV and CDR2 YYDKDF (reference sequence). This CDR3 comprises 13 residues. Trimming pared 3 bases from V and 3 bases from J, leaving 6 bases between. The CDR3 sequence: CATSSIDNQPQHF. DNA for the CDR3: TGTGCCACCAGCAGCATAGACAATCAGCCCCAGCATTTT.